This is a list of T cell receptor beta chains from one sample in a study of T-cell memory formation after mild COVID-19. Each CDR3 protein gets one entry after TCRdb re-called the 5' RACE reads with MiXCR. The sample includes around 440,000 distinct CDR3 sequences, roughly 18% of them seen just once. The sample comprised PBMCs or a T cell subset sorted from them (not recorded which). The source of these receptors is an adult woman who had mild COVID-19 (a few samples of this study predate the infection). Cell type and time point are not known. Each CDR3 is given with its conserved first and last residue. D genes are given only for firm matches. The size field is filled for only some rows; it gives once, few, many or a size class.

V	J	size	length	D	DNA	CDR3
TRBV12-3/TRBV12-4	TRBJ2-3	few	16	NA	TGTGCCAGCACCCTGGAGGGGGCCTATGATGGAGATACGCAGTATTTT	CASTLEGAYDGDTQYF
TRBV6-6	TRBJ2-5	NA	13	TRBD1	TGTGCCAGCGAGGGACAGGCCCCCGCGGGCCAGTACTTC	CASEGQAPAGQYF
TRBV2	TRBJ2-1	few	12	NA	TGTGCCAGCACCAGAGGACGGGATGAGCAGTTCTTC	CASTRGRDEQFF
TRBV30	TRBJ2-3	NA	14	NA	TGTGCCTGGTCAAGGGGCGGGACCTGGGATACGCAGTATTTT	CAWSRGGTWDTQYF
TRBV7-3	TRBJ2-2	few	15	NA	TGTGCCAGCAGCTTTGGGAGCCCTGGCACCGGGGAGCTGTTTTTT	CASSFGSPGTGELFF
TRBV29-1	TRBJ2-1	few	11	NA	TGCAGCGGGGGCCCGGGCAATGAGCAGTTCTTC	CSGGPGNEQFF
TRBV12-3/TRBV12-4	TRBJ2-7	many	13	TRBD1	TGTGCCAGCAGTCAGGGGGAGTATTACGAGCAGTACTTC	CASSQGEYYEQYF
TRBV7-9	TRBJ1-6	few	15	NA	TGTGCCAGCAGCCACCCACGGGGGGGAAATTCACCCCTCCACTTT	CASSHPRGGNSPLHF
TRBV20-1	TRBJ1-3	few	15	NA	TGCAGTGCTAGAGATTTACGGGAGAGGGGAAACACCATATATTTT	CSARDLRERGNTIYF
TRBV29-1	TRBJ2-2	NA	12	NA	TGCAGCGTTAGTCTGGACACCGGGGAGCTGTTTTTT	CSVSLDTGELFF
TRBV7-3	TRBJ2-2	few	14	NA	TGTGCCAGCAGCTCACTACCCAGCACCGGGGAGCTGTTTTTT	CASSSLPSTGELFF
TRBV14	TRBJ2-7	NA	14	NA	TGTGCCAGCAGCCAAGAGTGGAAAGATTACGAGCAGTACTTC	CASSQEWKDYEQYF
TRBV20-1	TRBJ2-1	NA	15	NA	TGCAGTGCTAGAGATGCCGGGACCGGGGTTAGGGAGCAGTTCTTC	CSARDAGTGVREQFF
TRBV5-1	TRBJ2-1	few	15	NA	TGCGCCAGCAGCGAAGGCCCTTCCGGGGACAATGAGCAGTTCTTC	CASSEGPSGDNEQFF
TRBV5-1	TRBJ2-1	many	16	NA	TGCGCCAGCAGCTTGGGACTCGCAGACTCCTACAATGAGCAGTTCTTC	CASSLGLADSYNEQFF
TRBV6-2/TRBV6-3	TRBJ2-7	few	12	TRBD2	TGTGCCAGCACTCGGGGGGGCCTAGAGCAGTACTTC	CASTRGGLEQYF
TRBV6-2/TRBV6-3	TRBJ2-1	NA	12	NA	TGTGCCAGCAGTCCCTTTCTCGGCGAGCAGTTCTTC	CASSPFLGEQFF
TRBV9	TRBJ2-7	many	16	TRBD1	TGTGCCAGCAGCTTGGGGGAGGACAGGGGCTCATACGAGCAGTACTTC	CASSLGEDRGSYEQYF
TRBV18	TRBJ1-1	NA	19	TRBD1	TGTGCCAGCTCAGCCCGGGACAGGGTTGATTCTGCCCGGAACACTGAAGCTTTCTTT	CASSARDRVDSARNTEAFF
TRBV7-9	TRBJ1-2	NA	14	TRBD1	TGTGCCAGCAGTTCGACAGGGGGCCCCTATCGCTACACCTTC	CASSSTGGPYRYTF
TRBV6-2/TRBV6-3	TRBJ2-3	NA	14	NA	TGTGCCAGCAGTTTTCAGGGTCGGGCAGATACGCAGTATTTT	CASSFQGRADTQYF
TRBV2	TRBJ2-1	few	13	NA	TGTGCCAGCGCCCTGGGGGTTAGGAATGAGCAGTTCTTC	CASALGVRNEQFF
TRBV20-1	TRBJ2-7	NA	12	TRBD2	TGCAGTGCTACTAGCGGCTCCTACGAGCAGTACTTC	CSATSGSYEQYF
TRBV7-2	TRBJ1-4	few	17	NA	TGTGCCAGCAGCTTAGTGGGCACCGAAGCAACTAATGAAAAACTGTTTTTT	CASSLVGTEATNEKLFF
TRBV30	TRBJ2-7	few	13	TRBD1	TGTGCCTGGAACCCGGGACAGGTCTACGAGCAGTACTTC	CAWNPGQVYEQYF